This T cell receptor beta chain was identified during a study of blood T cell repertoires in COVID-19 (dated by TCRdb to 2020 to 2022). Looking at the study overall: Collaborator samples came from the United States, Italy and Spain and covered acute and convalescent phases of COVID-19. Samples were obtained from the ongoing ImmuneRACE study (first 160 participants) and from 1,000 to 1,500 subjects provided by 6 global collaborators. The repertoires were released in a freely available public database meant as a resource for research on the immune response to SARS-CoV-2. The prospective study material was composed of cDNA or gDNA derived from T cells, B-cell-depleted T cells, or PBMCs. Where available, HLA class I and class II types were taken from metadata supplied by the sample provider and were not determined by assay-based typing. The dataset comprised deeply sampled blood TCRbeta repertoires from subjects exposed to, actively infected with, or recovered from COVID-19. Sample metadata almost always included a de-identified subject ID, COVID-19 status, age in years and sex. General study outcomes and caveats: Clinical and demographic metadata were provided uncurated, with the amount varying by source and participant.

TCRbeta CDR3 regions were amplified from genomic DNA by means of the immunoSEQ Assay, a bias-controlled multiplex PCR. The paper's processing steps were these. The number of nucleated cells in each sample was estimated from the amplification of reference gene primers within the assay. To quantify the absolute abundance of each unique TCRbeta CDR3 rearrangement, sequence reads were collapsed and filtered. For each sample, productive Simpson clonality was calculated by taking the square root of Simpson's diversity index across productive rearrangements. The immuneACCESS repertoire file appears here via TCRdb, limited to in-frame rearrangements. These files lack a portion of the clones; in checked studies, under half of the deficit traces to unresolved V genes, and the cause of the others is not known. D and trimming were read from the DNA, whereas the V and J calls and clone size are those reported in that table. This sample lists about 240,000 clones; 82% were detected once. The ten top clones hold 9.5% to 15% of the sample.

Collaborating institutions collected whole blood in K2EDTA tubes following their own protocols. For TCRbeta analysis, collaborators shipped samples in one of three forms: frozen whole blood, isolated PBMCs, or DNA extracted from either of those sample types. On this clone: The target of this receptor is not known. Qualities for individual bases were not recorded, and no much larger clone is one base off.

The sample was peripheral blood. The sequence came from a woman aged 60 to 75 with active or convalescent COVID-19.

The CDR3 corresponds to CASSGQSYTEAFF. In nucleotides, the sequence is TGTGCCAGCTCGGGACAGTCTTACACTGAAGCTTTCTTT. Recombination linked TRBV19 to TRBJ1-1, and 7 junction bases match TRBD1. Reading from cysteine to phenylalanine, the CDR3 counts 13 amino acids. Of the read, only the CDR3 DNA is kept; its 39 bases are in frame from base 1. CDR1 and CDR2, looked up from the germline V gene (reference sequence), are LNHDA and SQIVND. V lost 9 bases and J lost 3 bases, and the count of bases not matched to a germline gene is 7.